This is a list of T cell receptor beta chains from one sample in a study of Graves' ophthalmopathy and Graves' hyperthyroidism. One entry per CDR3 protein results from TCRdb running MiXCR on the multiplex PCR reads. This table has about 740,000 distinct CDR3 sequences, roughly 40% appearing once. The sample taken for sequencing was peripheral blood. Receptors originate from an adult man with Graves' ophthalmopathy. Both conserved end residues are part of each CDR3. D genes are given only for firm matches. Clone size is given for some rows only: seen once, a few or many times, or a class if the clone is expanded.

V gene: TRBV20-1; clone size: many; D gene: -; J gene: TRBJ1-2; CDR3 protein: CSASQVGGNGYTF; CDR3 DNA: TGCAGTGCTAGTCAAGTAGGCGGGAATGGCTACACCTTC
V gene: TRBV12-3/TRBV12-4; clone size: -; D gene: -; J gene: TRBJ1-5; CDR3 protein: CASSLVHNNQPQHF; CDR3 DNA: TGTGCCAGCAGTTTAGTTCACAACAATCAGCCCCAGCATTTT
V gene: TRBV7-9; clone size: few; D gene: -; J gene: TRBJ1-5; CDR3 protein: CASSLDGLGPQHF; CDR3 DNA: TGTGCCAGCAGCCTCGACGGGCTGGGGCCCCAGCATTTT
V gene: TRBV20-1; clone size: few; D gene: TRBD1; J gene: TRBJ1-1; CDR3 protein: CSAGDRVNTEAFF; CDR3 DNA: TGCAGTGCAGGGGACAGGGTGAACACTGAAGCTTTCTTT
V gene: TRBV5-1; clone size: -; D gene: -; J gene: TRBJ2-7; CDR3 protein: CASSPRPPGDQYF; CDR3 DNA: TGCGCCAGCAGTCCTAGACCCCCGGGGGACCAGTACTTC
V gene: TRBV7-2; clone size: -; D gene: -; J gene: TRBJ2-3; CDR3 protein: CASSLMGRNTDTQYF; CDR3 DNA: TGTGCCAGCAGCTTAATGGGTCGGAACACAGATACGCAGTATTTT
V gene: TRBV2; clone size: many; D gene: -; J gene: TRBJ1-4; CDR3 protein: CASKPRAPYEKLFF; CDR3 DNA: TGTGCCAGCAAGCCCCGGGCCCCTTACGAAAAACTGTTTTTT
V gene: TRBV7-3; clone size: -; D gene: TRBD1; J gene: TRBJ2-2; CDR3 protein: CASSLSPETGRNTGELFF; CDR3 DNA: TGTGCCAGCAGCTTAAGCCCAGAGACAGGGAGAAACACCGGGGAGCTGTTTTTT
V gene: TRBV4-3; clone size: -; D gene: -; J gene: TRBJ1-2; CDR3 protein: CASSQEAGGVRYGYTF; CDR3 DNA: TGCGCCAGCAGCCAAGAAGCAGGAGGGGTCAGATATGGCTACACCTTC
V gene: TRBV29-1; clone size: -; D gene: -; J gene: TRBJ1-1; CDR3 protein: CSGGKGRNTEAFF; CDR3 DNA: TGCAGTGGAGGGAAGGGGCGAAACACTGAAGCTTTCTTT